The 13 T cell receptor beta chains in this list originate from one sample, sequenced in a study of blood T cell repertoires in COVID-19. The repertoire was sequenced with immunoSEQ multiplex PCR; TCRdb's copy has only in-frame clones and lacks some. The sample records about 260,000 clones, about nine tenths being singletons. Sequencing was done on a sample of PBMCs or T cells enriched from blood (not recorded which). The source is a man between 45 and 60 years old who had been exposed to COVID-19.

The chain is built from TRBV18 and TRBJ2-2; TRBD2 matches at 10 bases. CDR3 length: 16 residues. V shed 4 bases, J shed 3 bases, and the junction held 5 bases outside the gene matches. Germline V gene data show CDR1 as KGHSH and CDR2 as LQKENI. The CDR3 nucleotides read TGTGCCAGCTCACTTGCACTAGCGGGATACACCGGGGAGCTGTTTTTT. Translation: CASSLALAGYTGELFF.

As concerns this clone: This specimen includes other DNA sequences encoding the same CDR3. This chain uses TRBV28 with TRBJ2-1; the D is unclear. CDR3 length: 12 residues. Trimming removed 4 bases from V and 2 bases from J, with 3 bases in between. From germline, CDR1 is MDHEN and CDR2 SYDVKM. The CDR3 coding sequence is TGTGCCAGCAGTTCAACCTACAATGAGCAGTTCTTC. Translation gives CASSSTYNEQFF.

This clone showed up many times. Other DNA sequences in this sample translate to the same CDR3. V gene TRBV9 combines with J gene TRBJ1-1; D is perhaps TRBD1 (5 bases). V was shortened by 0 bases and J by 5 bases, with 11 bases between the two germline ends. CDR3 length equals 14 residues. Germline CDR1 and CDR2: SGDLS and YYNGEE. The CDR3 is CASSVEAGRTEAFF. The DNA of the CDR3 is TGTGCCAGCAGCGTAGAGGCAGGGCGGACTGAAGCTTTCTTT.

V gene TRBV5-1 combines with J gene TRBJ1-1; perhaps TRBD1 as D (5 bases). The V gene lost 5 bases and the J gene lost 5 bases, with 16 bases spanning the gap. Germline values: CDR1 SGHRS, CDR2 YFSETQ. The CDR3 contains 14 residues. The CDR3 region is CASSQATGGTEAFF. The CDR3 nucleotides read TGCGCCAGCAGTCAGGCGACGGGGGGGACTGAAGCTTTCTTT.

This clone was counted between two and nine times. The chain recombines TRBV9 with TRBJ1-1; no reliable D call. CDR1 and CDR2 (germline): SGDLS, YYNGEE. V dropped 4 bases and J dropped 4 bases, with 5 bases sitting between them. CDR3 length: 11 residues. The CDR3 coding sequence is TGTGCCAGCAGCCGGGGCACTGAAGCTTTCTTT. This encodes CASSRGTEAFF.

The V gene is TRBV11-2, the J gene TRBJ2-3; 15 bases match TRBD2. Unmatched junction bases numbered 12, after V lost 6 bases and J lost 5 bases. This CDR3 spans 18 amino acids. CDR1 SGHAT and CDR2 FQNNGV come from the germline V gene. CDR3: CASRRRHGLAGGLDTQYF. The DNA of the CDR3 is TGTGCCAGCAGACGCCGTCACGGACTAGCGGGAGGGTTAGATACGCAGTATTTT.

The chain links TRBV6-5 to TRBJ2-3; D gene uncertain. Trimming took 5 bases from V and 2 from J, leaving 5 bases between them. This CDR3 is 12 amino acids long. Germline V CDR1 and CDR2: MNHEY, SVGAGI. This CDR3 reads CASSQDTDTQYF. The CDR3 DNA is TGTGCCAGCAGTCAGGACACAGATACGCAGTATTTT.

DNA for the CDR3: TGCGCCAGCAGTGAGGTGCAGGGTGTGTTTAATTCACCCCTCCACTTT. Protein: CASSEVQGVFNSPLHF. The rearrangement links TRBV10-2 to TRBJ1-6, with TRBD1 as a possible D gene (5 bases). From germline, CDR1 is WSHSY and CDR2 SAAADI. The CDR3 loop spans 16 amino acids. With 2 bases removed from V and 6 bases from J, the gap between germline ends came to 14 bases.

V gene TRBV19 combines with J gene TRBJ2-1; 7 bases line up with TRBD2. V trimming: 6 bases; J trimming: 3 bases; junction bases outside the gene matches: 5. Per the germline V gene, CDR1 is LNHDA and CDR2 is SQIVND (reference sequence). This CDR3 has 14 amino acids. The CDR3 reads CASRGRDYYNEQFF. The CDR3 nucleotides are TGTGCCAGTAGGGGCCGGGACTACTACAATGAGCAGTTCTTC.

Only one count was recorded for this clone. The genes are TRBV28 and TRBJ2-7, with 11 bases identical to TRBD1. In germline, CDR1 is MDHEN, CDR2 SYDVKM. The CDR3 has 16 residues. J gave up 3 bases and V 1 base, and 5 bases lay outside the gene matches. CDR3 DNA sequence: TGTGCCAGCAGTTTATTCCCGGGACAGGGGGACTACGAGCAGTACTTC. It yields the protein CASSLFPGQGDYEQYF. Supplemented by reference TRBV28 and TRBJ2-7, the full variable domain reads DVKVTQSSRYLVKRTGEKVFLECVQDMDHENMFWYRQDPGLGLRLIYFSYDVKMKEKGDIPEGYSVSREKKERFSLILESASTNQTSMYLCASSLFPGQGDYEQYFGPGTRLTVT.

This rearrangement joins TRBV19 to TRBJ2-1; 8 bases align to TRBD1. Losses at the gene ends were 4 bases for V and 11 bases for J; bases not matched to a gene: 7. This CDR3 is 13 amino acids long. The germline V gene encodes CDR1 LNHDA and CDR2 SQIVND (reference sequence). In DNA, the CDR3 is TGTGCCAGTAGTACCGACAGGGGTATCAAGCAGTTCTTC. Encoded protein: CASSTDRGIKQFF.

V usage is TRBV10-3 and J usage is TRBJ2-7; 8 bases fit TRBD1. CDR1 ENHRY and CDR2 SYGVKD come from the germline V gene. V was pared by 6 bases and J by 2 bases, with 3 bases of the junction left unmatched. This CDR3 has 13 amino acids. The CDR3 sequence is CAISLDRAYEQYF. CDR3 nucleotide sequence: TGTGCCATCAGCCTGGACAGGGCCTACGAGCAGTACTTC.

The rearrangement uses TRBV2 and TRBJ2-2; D remains ambiguous. CDR1 and CDR2 (germline): SNHLY, FYNNEI. CDR3 length equals 14 residues. The V and J ends lost 6 bases and 0 bases respectively, with 8 bases between them. The DNA for the CDR3 is TGTGCCAGCAGCATACAGCCGAACACCGGGGAGCTGTTTTTT. It translates to CASSIQPNTGELFF.